Presented here are 20 T cell receptor beta chains from one specimen sequenced in a study of blood T cells in healthy people across ages (dated by TCRdb to the mid-2010s). Libraries were constructed by 5' RACE. This sample was sequenced with an Illumina HiSeq 2500. A second PCR of about 6 to 12 cycles was run with a J-beta primer mix and a sample-barcoded 5' primer. The raw public data were reprocessed by TCRdb itself: fastp quality trimming at Q25, MiXCR clonotype calling, in-frame beta chains only. Rows with one shared CDR3 protein collapse into an entry with the most common genes and DNA. The sample table contains hundreds of thousands of distinct CDR3 sequences; only one count was recorded for 58% of them. The top ten clonotypes cover roughly 20% of the sample. The sequencing sample was made of blood. The source is a man under 40 in good health.

The chain couples TRBV25-1 to TRBJ2-1; D is uncertain. Judging by the DNA end, TRBJ2-7 fits better; the J call may be wrong. The CDR3 length is 13 residues. The germline gives CDR1 MGHDK, CDR2 SYGVNS. This CDR3 is CASARSSYNEQYF. Written as DNA, the CDR3 is TGTGCCAGCGCCCGGAGCTCCTACAATGAGCAGTACTTC.

This clonotype was recorded a few times. The chain has TRBV3-1 and TRBJ1-2; no reliable D call. The CDR3 is 15 amino acids. V gave up 5 bases and J gave up 4 bases, with 17 bases separating them. Germline CDR1 and CDR2: LGHDT and YNNKEL (reference sequence). The CDR3 here is CASSSGPSTTYGYTF. DNA for the CDR3: TGTGCCAGCAGCTCCGGACCAAGTACAACCTATGGCTACACCTTC. Full variable domain (missing parts from reference TRBV3-1 and TRBJ1-2): DTAVSQTPKYLVTQMGNDKSIKCEQNLGHDTMYWYKQDSKKFLKIMFSYNNKELIINETVPNRFSPKSPDKAHLNLHINSLELGDSAVYFCASSSGPSTTYGYTFGSGTRLTVV.

This clonotype was counted a few times. The CDR3 DNA is TGTGCCAGCAGGGCAGGGGTAGAGACCCAGTACTTC. It is translated as CASRAGVETQYF. This rearrangement joins TRBV2 to TRBJ2-7; D possibly corresponds to TRBD1 (6 bases). The end of the DNA is better explained by TRBJ2-5, so the J call may be wrong. The germline gives CDR1 SNHLY, CDR2 FYNNEI. CDR3 length equals 12 residues.

Worth noting for this clonotype: Its ends do not fully match the called genes, so a read error is possible. The genes are TRBV20-1 and TRBJ2-3; the D is unclear. The CDR3 consists of 13 residues. Germline lookup yields CDR1 DFQATT and CDR2 SNEGSKA (reference sequence). CDR3 DNA sequence: TGCAGTGCTAGAGTAGCCCCCGGAGATACGCAATATTTT. This sequence encodes CSARVAPGDTQYF.

The chain links TRBV28 to TRBJ1-2; D might be TRBD1 (5 bases). The germline V gene has CDR1 MDHEN and CDR2 SYDVKM. The CDR3 spans 13 residues. V shed 6 bases and J shed 3 bases, with 11 bases lying between them. The CDR3 sequence is CASSGDWYYGYTF. The CDR3 DNA reads as TGTGCCAGCAGCGGGGACTGGTACTATGGCTACACCTTC.

This clonotype was found a few times. The gene calls are TRBV20-1 and TRBJ2-5, with TRBD2 matching over 10 bases. The DNA end is a closer match to TRBJ2-7, so the J assignment may be wrong. Germline V gene data show CDR1 as DFQATT and CDR2 as SNEGSKA (reference sequence). The CDR3 sequence is 14 residues long. CDR3 loop: CSATLAGVPYEQYF. The DNA of the CDR3 is TGCAGCGCCACCCTAGCGGGAGTTCCCTACGAGCAGTACTTC.

This clonotype was counted a few times. The CDR3 DNA reads as TGTGCCAGCAGCTTCAAGGGCAATGAGCAGTTCTTC. It is translated as CASSFKGNEQFF. V usage is TRBV7-2 and J usage is TRBJ2-1; D is ambiguous. The CDR3 extends over 12 amino acids. Trimming cost V 3 bases and J 6 bases, with 6 bases left between them. CDR1 and CDR2 from the germline V gene are SGHTA and FQGNSA.

This clonotype turned up a few times. The rearrangement links TRBV20-1 to TRBJ2-7, with 7 bases matching TRBD2. V trimming: 6 bases; J trimming: 1 base; junction bases outside the gene matches: 6. The germline V gene encodes CDR1 DFQATT and CDR2 SNEGSKA (reference sequence). The CDR3 has 13 amino acids. The CDR3 bases are TGCAGTGCAGGGAGCGGGGAATCCTACGAGCAGTACTTC. Its protein is CSAGSGESYEQYF.

The gene calls are TRBV5-1 and TRBJ2-3; 7 positions match TRBD1. The germline CDR1 and CDR2 sequences are SGHRS and YFSETQ. CDR3 size: 17 residues. Unmatched junction bases numbered 16, after V lost 6 bases and J lost 3 bases. The CDR3 nucleotides read TGCGCCAGCAAACTCTCTTTTATGGGGACAGCTACAGATACGCAGTATTTT. Translated, it gives CASKLSFMGTATDTQYF.

The chain couples TRBV9 to TRBJ2-3, with D possibly being TRBD1 or TRBD2 (5 bases each). V gave up 0 bases and J gave up 0 bases, with 17 bases separating them. This CDR3 is 18 amino acids long. CDR1 and CDR2 from the germline V gene are SGDLS and YYNGEE. CDR3 amino acids: CASSVAKGLAESTDTQYF. The CDR3, as DNA: TGTGCCAGCAGCGTAGCTAAGGGGCTAGCAGAAAGCACAGATACGCAGTATTTT.

The rearrangement joins TRBV2 to TRBJ2-1, with D possibly called TRBD1 or TRBD2 (5 bases each). The germline V gene has CDR1 SNHLY and CDR2 FYNNEI. Trimming pared 8 bases from V and 5 bases from J, leaving 16 bases between. The length of the CDR3 is 14 residues. The CDR3 bases are TGTGCCAGCCATCCTGGGACGAGGGACAATGAGCAGTTCTTC. Translating it yields CASHPGTRDNEQFF.

Turning to this clonotype: At one of its ends the junction is not consistent with the germline gene, which may arise from a read error. The V gene is TRBV7-9, the J gene TRBJ1-1, with 8 positions matching TRBD1. The CDR3 is 17 amino acids. Per germline, CDR1 SEHNR and CDR2 FQNEAQ (reference sequence). The chain's CDR3 is CASSLSSAGGSGTEAFF. In DNA form, the CDR3 reads TGCGCCAGCAGCTTATCGTCGGCAGGGGGCTCGGGGACTGAAGCTTTCTTT.

The gene calls are TRBV13 and TRBJ2-4; 9 positions match TRBD2. With 3 bases clipped from V and 13 bases from J, the junction kept 13 bases outside the gene matches. This CDR3 has 15 amino acids. The germline gives CDR1 PRHDT, CDR2 FYEKMQ (reference sequence). The CDR3 DNA is TGTGCCAGCAGCTTCAGAGCGGGGGGCTTGGAGGAGCAGTACTTC. Residues: CASSFRAGGLEEQYF.

This clonotype has a handful of counts. A much larger clone lies a single base off, so this may be a read error. This chain links TRBV7-6 with TRBJ2-6, with D unresolved. The germline V gene has CDR1 SGHVS and CDR2 FNYEAQ. The V gene lost 7 bases and the J gene lost 0 bases, with 1 base spanning the gap. The CDR3 length is 12 residues. CDR3 loop: CASTSGANVLTF. The CDR3 region has the DNA TGTGCCAGCACCTCTGGGGCCAACGTCCTGACTTTC. Drawing the rest from reference TRBV7-6 and TRBJ2-6, the complete variable domain is GAGVSQSPRYKVTKRGQDVALRCDPISGHVSLYWYRQALGQGPEFLTYFNYEAQQDKSGLPNDRFSAERPEGSISTLTIQRTEQRDSAMYRCASTSGANVLTFGAGSRLTVL.

The chain joins TRBV5-1 to TRBJ1-2; D not certain. CDR3 size: 15 residues. Deletions cut 5 bases from V and 0 bases from J, with 14 bases between. Germline-derived CDR1 and CDR2 are SGHRS and YFSETQ. The CDR3 protein is CASREDHSPNYGYTF. Here the CDR3 DNA reads TGCGCCAGCAGAGAGGATCACAGCCCTAACTATGGCTACACCTTC.

The chain recombines TRBV19 with TRBJ1-2; 7 nucleotides match TRBD1. Trimming at V came to 3 bases and at J to 4 bases, leaving 8 bases not matched to a gene. CDR3 length: 15 residues. Germline V gene sequence: CDR1 LNHDA, CDR2 SQIVND (reference sequence). The chain's CDR3 is CASSMSRDSSYGYTF. As DNA, the CDR3 is TGTGCCAGTAGTATGAGTAGGGACAGCAGCTATGGCTACACCTTC.

This sequence joins TRBV2 and TRBJ2-5, with D possibly TRBD1 on 6 matching bases. The germline gives CDR1 SNHLY, CDR2 FYNNEI. Trimming removed 7 bases from V and 11 bases from J, with 23 bases in between. The CDR3 sequence is 14 residues long. CDR3 amino acids: CASKRDTLGNEQYF. The CDR3 DNA follows: TGTGCCAGCAAAAGGGACACCTTAGGCAATGAGCAGTACTTC. Full variable domain (remainder filled in from reference TRBV2 and TRBJ2-5): EPEVTQTPSHQVTQMGQEVILRCVPISNHLYFYWYRQILGQKVEFLVSFYNNEISEKSEIFDDQFSVERPDGSNFTLKIRSTKLEDSAMYFCASKRDTLGNEQYFGPGTRLLVL.

The V call is TRBV27, the J call TRBJ1-4, with a weak D call TRBD1 (6 bases). Germline lookup yields CDR1 MNHEY and CDR2 SMNVEV (reference sequence). This CDR3 spans 15 amino acids. The V and J ends lost 5 bases and 8 bases respectively, with 18 bases between them. The CDR3 sequence: CASSQGAGAREKLFF. The CDR3 nucleotides read TGTGCCAGCAGTCAAGGGGCAGGGGCTCGGGAAAAACTGTTTTTT.

This chain joins TRBV13 and TRBJ2-5; 7 bases agree with TRBD2. The CDR3 totals 14 residues. Germline CDR1 and CDR2: PRHDT and FYEKMQ (reference sequence). V shed 5 bases and J 4 bases; nucleotides not matched to a gene: 7. The CDR3 loop is CASSPREGGETQYF. The CDR3 nucleotides are TGTGCCAGCAGCCCCAGGGAGGGCGGAGAGACCCAGTACTTC.

V gene TRBV5-1 combines with J gene TRBJ2-3, with D possibly matching TRBD1 (5 bases). The CDR3 sequence is 14 residues long. Deletions cut 4 bases from V and 2 bases from J, with 11 bases between. CDR1 SGHRS and CDR2 YFSETQ come from the germline V gene. The CDR3 region has the DNA TGCGCCAGCAGCAATCGACAGATCACAGATACGCAGTATTTT. Translated: CASSNRQITDTQYF.